The 5 T cell receptor beta chains presented below share a single source sample, sequenced in a study of OX40 agonist ivuxolimab in advanced cancers. Some clones are missing from TCRdb's copy, which holds only in-frame ones; the method was immunoSEQ multiplex PCR. Of roughly 49,000 clones listed, approximately 87% were seen once; the top ten hold about a tenth. The sequences come from CD4+ or CD8+ T cells sorted from blood, collected in a trial of the OX40 agonist ivuxolimab. The receptor source for this set is an adult with an advanced solid tumor such as melanoma, head and neck, liver or kidney cancer.

This chain joins TRBV7-9 and TRBJ2-1; TRBD2 agrees at 14 bases. This CDR3 has 18 residues. In germline, CDR1 is SEHNR, CDR2 FQNEAQ (reference sequence). The ends lost 3 bases at V and 4 bases at J; junction bases unmatched: 8. The CDR3 loop reads CASSLATSGGALYNEQFF. The CDR3 region has the DNA TGTGCCAGCAGCTTGGCGACTAGCGGGGGGGCCTTGTACAATGAGCAGTTCTTC.

This clone has just one count. The chain recombines TRBV7-9 with TRBJ2-1; TRBD2 matches at 12 bases. Trimming at V came to 5 bases and at J to 0 bases, leaving 8 bases not matched to a gene. The CDR3 runs to 18 residues. From germline, CDR1 is SEHNR and CDR2 FQNEAQ (reference sequence). DNA for the CDR3: TGTGCCAGCAGCATTGGACTAGCGGGGTGGCTCTCCTACAATGAGCAGTTCTTC. Translating gives CASSIGLAGWLSYNEQFF.

The chain has TRBV4-3 and TRBJ2-7, with 8 bases that match TRBD2. The CDR3 runs to 16 residues. The ends lost 0 bases at V and 3 bases at J; junction bases unmatched: 7. Germline V gene data show CDR1 as LGHNA and CDR2 as YSLEER. The CDR3 bases are TGCGCCAGCAGCCAAGAACTAGCGGCTTATATCTACGAGCAGTACTTC. It yields the protein CASSQELAAYIYEQYF.

This chain uses TRBV19 with TRBJ2-3; 11 positions agree with TRBD1. CDR3 length: 16 residues. J lost 2 bases, V lost 3 bases, and 4 bases had no gene match. Germline CDR1 and CDR2: LNHDA and SQIVND (reference sequence). In DNA form, the CDR3 reads TGTGCCAGTAGTATGTCAGGACAGGGGGCCACAGATACGCAGTATTTT. Residues: CASSMSGQGATDTQYF. The whole variable domain, remainder taken from reference TRBV19 and TRBJ2-3, is DGGITQSPKYLFRKEGQNVTLSCEQNLNHDAMYWYRQDPGQGLRLIYYSQIVNDFQKGDIAEGYSVSREKKESFPLTVTSAQKNPTAFYLCASSMSGQGATDTQYFGPGTRLTVL.

The chain carries TRBV7-9 and TRBJ2-7; 7 nucleotides align to TRBD1. CDR1 SEHNR and CDR2 FQNEAQ come from the germline V gene (reference sequence). The CDR3 is made up of 14 amino acids. V lost 1 base to trimming and J lost 2 bases; unmatched junction nucleotides: 2. The CDR3 bases are TGTGCCAGCAGCTTAGTCGGGACAGCCTACGAGCAGTACTTC. As protein: CASSLVGTAYEQYF. Supplemented by reference TRBV7-9 and TRBJ2-7, the full variable domain reads DTGVSQNPRHKITKRGQNVTFRCDPISEHNRLYWYRQTLGQGPEFLTYFQNEAQLEKSRLLSDRFSAERPKGSFSTLEIQRTEQGDSAMYLCASSLVGTAYEQYFGPGTRLTVT.